This T cell receptor beta chain was sequenced in a study of regulatory T cells in long-lasting Graves disease (dated by TCRdb to the early 2020s). As for the study more broadly: In the newly diagnosed Graves' disease group, patients had been taking antithyroid drugs for less than 3 months. Patients with persistent Graves' disease were compared with patients with newly diagnosed Graves' disease using TCR sequencing and RNA sequencing of peripheral blood. The study took place in China and was registered as a clinical trial. TCR sequencing covered some 13 persistent and approximately 20 newly diagnosed Graves' disease patients, about 35 samples in total. Overall results and qualifications from the work: Persistent Graves' disease patients showed lower TCR Shannon entropy and fewer highly expanded clones than newly diagnosed patients, suggesting clonal expansion. Persistent patients shared more public clonotypes among themselves (more than 2,500) than newly diagnosed patients did (approximately 900). Peripheral blood alone was examined, since thyroid tissue, which constituted the primary lesion, could not be accessed. TRBV28, TRBJ1-2 and TRBJ2-5 were preferentially used in persistent disease, while TRBV20-1 and TRBJ2-1 were favored in newly diagnosed disease. Sequencing and analysis were limited to the TCR beta chain. The authors acknowledged the small sample size as a limitation that may reduce accuracy.

Library preparation employed multiplex PCR. The sample was run on an Illumina HiSeq 4000. To build TCR beta libraries, CDR3 regions were amplified by Arm-PCR using iRepertoire HTBI primers. Before sequencing, the PCR products underwent gel purification. As for the authors' bioinformatics: Gene usage analysis of CDR3 amino acid clonotypes used the 62 TRBV and more than 13 TRBJ segments found across samples. Filtered high-quality paired reads were merged into contigs using COPE and FqMerger. Contigs were aligned with BLAST to IMGT TRBV, TRBD and TRBJ reference genes, and CDR3 was defined per IMGT. Any clonotype with a frequency above 0.1% was classified as a highly expanded clone. Shannon entropy was used to measure repertoire diversity, and the Gini coefficient was used to measure V-J evenness. Public clonotypes were defined as clonotypes shared by more than one individual. The raw public data were reprocessed by TCRdb itself: fastp quality trimming at Q25, MiXCR clonotype calling, in-frame beta chains only. Merged by CDR3 protein, the rows form single entries marked with the most common genes and DNA. These V and J calls originate from TCRdb's pipeline instead of the authors' own analysis. The sample records 350,000 to 550,000 distinct CDR3 sequences, 15% of which are singletons. The top ten constitute around 15% of the sample.

Ten or more counts support this clonotype. Which antigen it targets is not known. It has no much larger one-base neighbor in the sample; base qualities were not kept. This specimen's time point label, per the study, means: newly diagnosed GD, antithyroid drugs for less than 3 months. RNA was extracted from PBMCs in TRIzol for both TCR sequencing and RNA sequencing. Graves' disease was diagnosed according to American Thyroid Association guidelines. Recruitment of patients was carried out at an endocrinology department in Xi'an, China. Each patient gave 8.5 to 9.5 milliliters of peripheral blood, collected in an EDTA anticoagulant tube. Ficoll Paque Plus density gradient separation was used to isolate PBMCs, and no further T cell sorting was performed. An Agilent 2100 Bioanalyzer and agarose gel were used to assess RNA quality, and a NanoDrop 2000 was used to measure RNA concentration. CDR1 and CDR2, looked up from the germline V gene, are SGHVS and FQNEAQ. Trimmed from V: 5 bases; trimmed from J: 6 bases; junction bases lacking a gene match: 15. From the cysteine through the phenylalanine, the CDR3 covers 19 amino acids. Only the CDR3 portion is preserved as DNA: 57 bases, with reading frame beginning at the first base.

Separately, the same data were catalogued under a study of T cells in Graves' hyperthyroidism and ophthalmopathy. As the second paper documents: Stable Graves' hyperthyroidism was defined as the absence of progression to ophthalmopathy over 18 months of follow-up. Hyperthyroidism patients were aged 18 to 65 years and newly diagnosed, with disease duration of less than 2 months. Any patient with an uncontrolled infection, another autoimmune disease, pregnancy or lactation was excluded. Clinical symptoms, serum thyroxine and TRAb, thyroid ultrasound, and orbital computed tomography formed the basis for the diagnoses. For the first round of RT-PCR on the TCR CDR3, the HTBI primer set was used together with the Qiagen OneStep RT-PCR kit. Blood samples also contained most of the expanded thyroid clonotypes (frequency above 0.001), which suggests that blood repertoires may reflect thyroid immune responses. A 13 V-J signature model separated ophthalmopathy from stable hyperthyroidism, with nearly 90% sensitivity and 81.08% specificity in cross-validation and 80%/75% in testing. In validation, the model predicted progression to ophthalmopathy a median of roughly 6.1 months before onset, with 70% to 71% sensitivity and 72.22% specificity. To identify distinguishing TCR V-J signatures, a discovery cohort of around 98 patients was used, comprising roughly 45 with Graves' ophthalmopathy and some 57 with stable Graves' hyperthyroidism. Whether ophthalmopathy could be predicted prospectively was tested in an independent validation cohort made up of 18 to 20 hyperthyroidism patients plus 17 patients who later progressed to ophthalmopathy. The 100 discovery patients were randomly divided into training and test sets at a 7:3 ratio. Thyroid tissue and blood T-cell repertoires from several Graves' hyperthyroidism patients were also compared in the study. Once sampling was done, hyperthyroidism patients were given methimazole at a starting dose of 30 mg daily, whereas ophthalmopathy patients were given high-dose intravenous methylprednisolone. Libraries were constructed in a second round of multiplex PCR, after which size selection and purification were carried out. Sequencing of the libraries was done on an Illumina HiSeq2000 using paired-end 100 bp reads. SOAPnuke was used to process the raw data, throwing out any read that contained adapters or uncalled bases, had a mean Phred below 15, or lacked an exact constant-primer or identifier match. High-quality paired reads were merged with COPE v1.2.5, and unique nucleotide sequences were defined as clonotypes. Clonotypes were aligned to IMGT TRBV, TRBD and TRBJ reference segments using MiTCR v1.1. The analysis was restricted to V-J combinations with a frequency above 0.0001, which together covered about 99% of the repertoires. The TCS score was defined as the ratio of F50 (clonal expansion) to E x V (chaos), calculated using BLOSUM62-based TCRdist between CDR3 peptides within each V-J. Welch's t-statistics and random forest reduced roughly 500 V-J features to 13, which were used in a naive Bayes classifier (R e1071). No statistical method was used to set the sample size in advance, and investigators knew the group allocation. According to the paper, TCR Vbeta CDR3 sequencing was carried out on approximately 140 peripheral blood samples, which came from some 41 ophthalmopathy, around 75 hyperthyroidism and roughly 17 progressor patients.

Recombination joined TRBV7-8 with TRBJ2-3, with 15 central nucleotides matching TRBD2. The sequencing here drew on peripheral blood mononuclear cells (PBMCs), taken at new diagnosis, from a patient treated with antithyroid drugs. This sequence was found in a young woman with Graves disease. Donor details come from another sample of the same person, matched by shared clones. CDR3 reads: CASSQRTSGRAIRSDTQYF. Read as DNA, the sequence is TGTGCCAGCAGCCAAAGGACTAGCGGGAGGGCGATACGGTCGGATACGCAGTATTTT.